This T cell receptor (beta chain) is from a study of shared clonotypes between healthy human individuals. This table comes from immunoSEQ multiplex PCR, and its TCRdb copy is limited to in-frame clones, with some not included. The data show about 490,000 clones, 76% seen once. Per the germline V gene, CDR1 is SEHNR and CDR2 is FQNEAQ (reference sequence). The J segment lost 4 bases and the V segment lost 5 bases, leaving 5 bases of the junction unmatched. The CDR3 contains 13 residues. Sequencing was performed on PBMCs. The sequence was obtained from a woman between 40 and 55 years old in good health. Some clones in this sample may be carry-over from other donors' samples. The J gene is TRBJ2-7, the V gene TRBV7-9, with 7 bases that match TRBD2. CDR3 coding DNA: TGTGCCAGCAGCCTAGGGCGGGGGTACGAGCAGTACTTC. This gives the protein CASSLGRGYEQYF.